This is a list of T cell receptor beta chains from one sample in a study of Graves' ophthalmopathy and Graves' hyperthyroidism. TCRdb redid the calling of the multiplex PCR reads with MiXCR, one entry per CDR3 protein. The sample shows some 240,000 distinct CDR3 sequences, about 46% of them seen only once. Material: peripheral blood. Receptor source: an adult man with Graves' ophthalmopathy. Both conserved end residues are part of each CDR3. Fields, in order: V gene, J gene, clone size, D gene, CDR3 DNA, CDR3 protein. A D gene is named only where the DNA matches it firmly. Some rows have no size entry. The others give once, few or many, or a class for an expanded clone.

>TRBV6-5|TRBJ1-1|-|TRBD1
TGTGCCAGCAGGGGACAGGTCCCACCTGAAGCTTTCTTT
CASRGQVPPEAFF
>TRBV5-6|TRBJ2-7|few|-
TGTGCCAGCAGTTTGATCCGGGACACAAACTACGAGCAGTACTTC
CASSLIRDTNYEQYF
>TRBV12-3/TRBV12-4|TRBJ2-3|-|TRBD2
TGTGCCAGCAGCTTCCGGACTAGCGGTTACCGCACAGATACGCAGTATTTT
CASSFRTSGYRTDTQYF
>TRBV11-1|TRBJ1-1|-|-
TGTGCCAGCAGCCAATCCAGGGAAGCTTTCTTT
CASSQSREAFF
>TRBV20-1|TRBJ1-6|-|TRBD1
TGCAGTGCCCAAGGGGACAGCAGCTCCTATAATTCACCCCTCCACTTT
CSAQGDSSSYNSPLHF
>TRBV6-1|TRBJ1-1|-|TRBD1
TGTGCCAGCAGGACAGGGTCGGGAGCTTTCTTT
CASRTGSGAFF
>TRBV28|TRBJ1-5|few|TRBD1
TGTGCCAGCAGCTCCGGGTGGACAGGGGCTCAGCCCCAGCATTTT
CASSSGWTGAQPQHF
>TRBV11-2|TRBJ2-2|few|-
TGTGCCAGCGGTACAGGGAATACCGGGGAGCTGTTTTTT
CASGTGNTGELFF
>TRBV30|TRBJ1-2|-|TRBD1
TGTGCCTGGAGTGCCACAGGGGAAACCGGCTACACCTTC
CAWSATGETGYTF
>TRBV12-3/TRBV12-4|TRBJ1-4|few|-
TGTGCCAGCAGTTTAGGGTCAGGGTGGAATGAAAAACTGTTTTTT
CASSLGSGWNEKLFF
>TRBV5-1|TRBJ2-2|-|TRBD1
TGCGCCAGCAGCCCGGACAGGGGAAGGGTGTTTTTT
CASSPDRGRVFF
>TRBV5-1|TRBJ2-7|-|-
TGCGCCAGCAGCTTGTGGAGGGGCCAGTCCTACGAGCAGTACTTC
CASSLWRGQSYEQYF
>TRBV15|TRBJ2-5|few|-
TGTGCCACCAGGACAGCCGAAGAGACCCAGTACTTC
CATRTAEETQYF
>TRBV6-6|TRBJ1-2|-|TRBD1
TGTGCCAGCACCCCGCGACAGGGATCTCAGGGCTACACCTTC
CASTPRQGSQGYTF
>TRBV20-1|TRBJ1-2|-|-
TGCAGTGTCCCGACAGACTATGGCTACACCTTC
CSVPTDYGYTF
>TRBV20-1|TRBJ1-6|few|-
TGCAGTGCTCAAGGACCCTCCTATAATTCACCCCTCCACTTT
CSAQGPSYNSPLHF
>TRBV5-1|TRBJ2-7|-|-
TGCGCCAGCAGCGGGGCCATGGGGGGGCCCCATGAGCAGTACTTC
CASSGAMGGPHEQYF
>TRBV10-3|TRBJ2-2|-|-
TGTGCCAGCAGTGACGGGGTGTACACCGGGGAGCTGTTTTTT
CASSDGVYTGELFF
>TRBV5-6|TRBJ1-2|-|TRBD1
TGTGCCAGCAGTCCCCACCCGGACAGGTGGTATGGCTACACCTTC
CASSPHPDRWYGYTF
>TRBV11-2|TRBJ2-5|few|TRBD2
TGTGCCAGCAGCGCCCGGACTAGCGGGAGTGAAGAGACCCAGTACTTC
CASSARTSGSEETQYF
>TRBV28|TRBJ1-2|-|-
TGTGCCAGCAGTTTACTGGGAGGATTAGGCTACACCTTC
CASSLLGGLGYTF
>TRBV19|TRBJ1-1|-|-
TGTGCCAGTAGGCCCCGGGGGAACACTGAAGCTTTCTTT
CASRPRGNTEAFF
>TRBV2|TRBJ2-7|-|TRBD1
TGTGCCAGCAGTAGACAAAAGGGACAGGGGAACGAGCAGTACTTC
CASSRQKGQGNEQYF
>TRBV28|TRBJ2-5|-|TRBD2
TGTGCCAGCAGTGTACTAGCGGGGGTGTCCAAAGAGACCCAGTACTTC
CASSVLAGVSKETQYF
>TRBV5-1|TRBJ2-2|-|TRBD2
TGCGCCAGCAGTCAAACTAGCGGGAGTTACACCGGGGAGCCGTTTTTT
CASSQTSGSYTGEPFF
>TRBV4-2|TRBJ2-2|-|TRBD2
TGTGCTAGTCGGGAGGGCACCGGGGAGCTGTTTTTT
CASREGTGELFF
>TRBV20-1|TRBJ2-2|-|-
TGCAGTGCCAACCTGGTGGGGACCGGGGAGCTGTTTTTT
CSANLVGTGELFF
>TRBV9|TRBJ2-7|-|TRBD2
TGTGCCAGCAGCGTAGCTACGGGTAGCGGGACCTACGAGCAGTACTTC
CASSVATGSGTYEQYF
>TRBV2|TRBJ1-2|once|-
TGTGCCAGCAATACCTATGGCTACACCTTC
CASNTYGYTF
>TRBV10-3|TRBJ1-2|-|-
TGTGCCATCAGTGATTCGGGGGGCGGCGGCTACACCTTC
CAISDSGGGGYTF
>TRBV24-1|TRBJ1-5|few|-
TGTGCCACCAGTGACGGGACTTTTAGCAATCAGCCCCAGCATTTT
CATSDGTFSNQPQHF
>TRBV10-2|TRBJ2-7|few|TRBD1
TGCGCCAGCAGGTCGAAAGGACAGGGGGCAGGGGAGCAGTACTTC
CASRSKGQGAGEQYF
>TRBV20-1|TRBJ2-7|few|-
TGCAGTGCTAATGTACAGGGTGGTTACGAGCAGTACTTC
CSANVQGGYEQYF
>TRBV19|TRBJ1-5|few|TRBD1
TGTGCCAGTAGTATTCAGGGGGAGCAGCCCCAGCATTTT
CASSIQGEQPQHF
>TRBV5-4|TRBJ2-5|-|TRBD2
TGTGCCAGCAGCTTGGAGGGACTAGCGGGAGGGGACTTC
CASSLEGLAGGDF
>TRBV10-2|TRBJ2-5|-|TRBD2
TGTGCCAGCAGCTACCCGGGGGGGAGGGAGACCCAGTACTTC
CASSYPGGRETQYF
>TRBV28|TRBJ2-7|-|TRBD1
TGTGCCAGCACCCCAAACAGGGGGGTAAACGAGCAGTACTTC
CASTPNRGVNEQYF
>TRBV6-1|TRBJ1-2|-|-
TGTGCCAGCAGTGAATTCCAGGTTGAGGGCTACACCTTC
CASSEFQVEGYTF
>TRBV12-3/TRBV12-4|TRBJ2-7|-|TRBD1
TGTGCCAGCGACACAGGGGGCTCCTACGAGCAGTACTTC
CASDTGGSYEQYF
>TRBV9|TRBJ2-5|-|TRBD2
TGTGCCAGCAGCCCATCGGGGACTAGTCGGTTGGTGACCCAGTACTTC
CASSPSGTSRLVTQYF
>TRBV7-3|TRBJ2-7|-|TRBD2
TGTGCCAGCAGCAAACGACTAGCGGGGTTGGGGACCGGGGGCGATCCCTACGAGCAGTACTTC
CASSKRLAGLGTGGDPYEQYF
>TRBV7-7|TRBJ1-4|few|-
TGTGCTAGCAGCTTAGTAGCACAGGGAGACAATGAAAAACTGTTTTTT
CASSLVAQGDNEKLFF
>TRBV12-5|TRBJ1-1|few|-
TGTGCTAGTGCCACCAGTGTGGCTGAAGCTTTCTTT
CASATSVAEAFF
>TRBV10-1|TRBJ1-1|many|-
TGCGCGGAAGATACTGAAGCTTTCTTT
CAEDTEAFF
>TRBV5-1|TRBJ1-4|few|-
TGCGCCAGCAGCCCGGGGAACAGCTTGACTAATGAAAAACTGTTTTTT
CASSPGNSLTNEKLFF